This T cell receptor beta chain was documented in a study of blood T cell repertoires in COVID-19. Across the whole study: The cDNA or gDNA used as material had been derived from T cells, B-cell-depleted T cells, or PBMCs.

The method was immunoSEQ multiplex PCR; TCRdb's version includes in-frame clones alone and lacks a portion of them. The sample holds about 440,000 clones, around 89% seen once. The V gene lost 1 base and the J gene lost 1 base, with 11 bases spanning the gap. This CDR3 has 16 amino acids. Germline V CDR1 and CDR2: SGHAT, FQNNGV. Sequencing was carried out using peripheral blood. The clonotype comes from a woman aged 25 to 39 with acute or convalescent COVID-19. The genes are TRBV11-2 and TRBJ1-3, with D possibly matching TRBD1 (5 bases). The chain's CDR3 is CASSLGTGISGNTIYF. CDR3 DNA: TGTGCCAGCAGCTTAGGTACAGGAATATCTGGAAACACCATATATTTT.